This TCR beta chain derives from a study of cytomegalovirus exposure and HLA in healthy donors. In germline, CDR1 is SGHAT, CDR2 FQNNGV. This CDR3 spans 15 amino acids. Trimming took off 3 bases at V and 0 bases at J, with 11 bases between the two ends. Study observations and caveats: Researchers catalogued approximately 170 TCR beta chains as cytomegalovirus-associated. There were three CMV-associated chains whose specificity for CMV antigens was confirmed in vitro.

Use of 60 Vbeta and 13 Jbeta primers characterized the PCR. Profiling relied on immunoSEQ multiplex PCR, and the TCRdb table lists in-frame clones only, not all of them. The data hold 150,000 to 200,000 clones, with around 81% observed a single time. This clone was recorded once. What it binds is not known. Sequenced material: PBMCs. V usage is TRBV11-2 and J usage is TRBJ1-2, with TRBD1 as a possible D gene (5 bases). The TCR originated in a woman in her forties in good health and CMV-seronegative. CDR3 in amino acids: CASSFGHSANYGYTF. The CDR3 coding sequence is TGTGCCAGCAGCTTTGGACATTCAGCTAACTATGGCTACACCTTC.